This T cell receptor (beta chain) was obtained from a study of T cell changes during pregnancy in multiple sclerosis. The table came from immunoSEQ multiplex PCR; TCRdb's copy has only in-frame clones and leaves some out. The sample has around 85,000 clones; about 91% are singletons. The CDR3 is 16 amino acids. Germline lookup yields CDR1 MNHEY and CDR2 SVGAGI. V gave up 2 bases and J gave up 0 bases, with 13 bases separating them. Sequencing was performed on PBMCs, taken in the first trimester of pregnancy. This TCR was sampled from a female donor in good health, serving as a control in a pregnancy study. Some clones in this sample may be carry-over from other donors' samples. The J gene is TRBJ1-1, the V gene TRBV6-5, with a possible D match to TRBD1 (6 bases). CDR3 residues: CASSYRGGRMNTEAFF. In DNA, the CDR3 is TGTGCCAGCAGTTACAGGGGGGGGCGAATGAACACTGAAGCTTTCTTT.